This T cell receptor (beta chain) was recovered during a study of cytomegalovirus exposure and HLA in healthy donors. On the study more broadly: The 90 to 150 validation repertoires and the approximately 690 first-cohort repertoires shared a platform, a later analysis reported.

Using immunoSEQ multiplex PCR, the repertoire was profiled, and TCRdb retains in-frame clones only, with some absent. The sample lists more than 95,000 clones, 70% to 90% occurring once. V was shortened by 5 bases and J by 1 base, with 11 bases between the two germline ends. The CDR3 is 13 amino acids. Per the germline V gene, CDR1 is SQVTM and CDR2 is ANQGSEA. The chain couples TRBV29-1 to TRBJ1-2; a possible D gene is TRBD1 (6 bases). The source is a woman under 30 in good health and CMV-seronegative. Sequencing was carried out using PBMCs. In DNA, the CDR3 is TGCAGCGTTTATCAGGGGCTTAACTATGGCTACACCTTC. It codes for CSVYQGLNYGYTF.